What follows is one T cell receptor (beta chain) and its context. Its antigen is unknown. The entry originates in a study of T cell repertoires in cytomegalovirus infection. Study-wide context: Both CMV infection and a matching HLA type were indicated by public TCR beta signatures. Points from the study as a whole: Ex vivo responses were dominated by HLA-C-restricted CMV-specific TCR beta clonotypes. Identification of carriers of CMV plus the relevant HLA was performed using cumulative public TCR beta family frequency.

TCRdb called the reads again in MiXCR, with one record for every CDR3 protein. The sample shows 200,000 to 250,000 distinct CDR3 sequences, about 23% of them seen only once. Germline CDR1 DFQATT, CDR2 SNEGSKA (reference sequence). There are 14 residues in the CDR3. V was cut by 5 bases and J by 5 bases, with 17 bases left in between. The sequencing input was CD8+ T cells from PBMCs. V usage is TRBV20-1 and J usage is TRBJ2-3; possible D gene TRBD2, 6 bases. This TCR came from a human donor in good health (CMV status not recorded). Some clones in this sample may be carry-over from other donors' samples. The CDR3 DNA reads TGCAGTGCTGAGGGATCGGGGGAGTTAGATACGCAGTATTTT. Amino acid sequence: CSAEGSGELDTQYF.